This passage covers 32 T cell receptor beta chains from one sample sequenced in a study of long-term antiretroviral therapy in people with HIV. Version v3.0 of the immunoSEQ assay ran at survey level. Method: immunoSEQ multiplex PCR; TCRdb's copy keeps in-frame clones and lacks some. The data show some 45,000 clones, roughly 86% seen once. The material sequenced was unsorted PBMCs, taken 0.1 years before starting antiretroviral therapy. These TCRs come from a woman aged 50 to 60 with HIV.

This clone came up once. The rearrangement joins TRBV29-1 to TRBJ1-2; D call uncertain. There are 13 residues in the CDR3. From germline, CDR1 is SQVTM and CDR2 ANQGSEA. V gave up 3 bases and J gave up 0 bases, with 8 bases separating them. The CDR3 is CSVDGGTNYGYTF. CDR3 coding DNA: TGCAGCGTTGACGGAGGCACTAACTATGGCTACACCTTC.

The V gene is TRBV7-9, the J gene TRBJ1-2; TRBD1 might be the D (5 bases). This CDR3 is built from 14 residues. Germline V lookup: CDR1 SEHNR, CDR2 FQNEAQ (reference sequence). Trimming shortened V by 1 base and J by 6 bases, and 12 bases separated the two germline ends. This CDR3 is CASSLGGGRNGYTF. Written as DNA, the CDR3 is TGTGCCAGCAGCTTAGGGGGGGGAAGGAATGGCTACACCTTC.

In nucleotides, the CDR3 is TGCGCCAGCAGCTCTGGACTAGCGTCCTACAATGAGCAGTTCTTC. This gives the protein CASSSGLASYNEQFF. This sequence joins TRBV5-1 and TRBJ2-1; 9 positions agree with TRBD2. The CDR3 loop spans 15 amino acids. V shed 3 bases, J shed 1 base, and the junction held 2 bases outside the gene matches. Germline V gene lookup returns CDR1 SGHRS and CDR2 YFSETQ.

Comments on this clone: Its ends do not fully match the called genes, so a read error is possible. The V gene is TRBV7-7, the J gene TRBJ2-3; 12 nucleotides align to TRBD2. The germline gives CDR1 SSHAT, CDR2 FNYEAQ (reference sequence). This CDR3 is built from 16 residues. CDR3 bases: TGTGCTAGCAGCGAGGGACTAGCGGGTAGCACAGATACGCAGTATTTT. Protein: CASSEGLAGSTDTQYF.

The chain couples TRBV6-5 to TRBJ2-3; D gene uncertain. V dropped 7 bases and J dropped 0 bases, with 8 bases sitting between them. The CDR3 totals 13 residues. Germline CDR1 and CDR2: MNHEY and SVGAGI. The CDR3 nucleotides read TGTGCCAGCACGAGGTCTAGCACAGATACGCAGTATTTT. Its protein is CASTRSSTDTQYF.

This chain connects TRBV11-2 to TRBJ2-7, with TRBD1 identical over 8 bases. The V segment lost 1 base and the J segment 0 bases; nucleotides outside the gene matches: 5. The V gene's germline CDR1 is SGHAT and CDR2 FQNNGV. This CDR3 has 16 amino acids. This CDR3 is CASSLGPGGTSYEQYF. Written as DNA, the CDR3 is TGTGCCAGCAGCTTAGGTCCAGGGGGCACCTCCTACGAGCAGTACTTC. Combining the CDR3 with reference TRBV11-2 and TRBJ2-7 gives the whole variable domain EAGVAQSPRYKIIEKRQSVAFWCNPISGHATLYWYQQILGQGPKLLIQFQNNGVVDDSQLPKDRFSAERLKGVDSTLKIQPAKLEDSAVYLCASSLGPGGTSYEQYFGPGTRLTVT.

The J gene is TRBJ1-4, the V gene TRBV7-3; maybe TRBD1 (5 bases). This CDR3 has 14 residues. V lost 1 base, J lost 8 bases, and 11 bases lay in between. The V gene's germline CDR1 is SGHTA and CDR2 FQGTGA. In DNA, the CDR3 is TGTGCCAGCAGCTTAATGGGGGGGGACGAAAAACTGTTTTTT. Its protein product is CASSLMGGDEKLFF.

This sequence joins TRBV7-9 and TRBJ1-4; possibly TRBD1 for D (5 bases). This CDR3 contains 16 residues. V was trimmed by 5 bases and J by 4 bases, leaving 17 bases between them. Germline V gives CDR1 SEHNR, CDR2 FQNEAQ (reference sequence). The CDR3 sequence is CASSHPPEQVNEKLFF. CDR3 bases: TGTGCCAGCAGCCACCCACCCGAACAGGTTAATGAAAAACTGTTTTTT.

The rearrangement uses TRBV7-3 and TRBJ2-1, with TRBD1 identical over 7 bases. V shed 5 bases, J shed 7 bases, and the junction held 14 bases outside the gene matches. The CDR3 is 16 residues long. Per germline, CDR1 SGHTA and CDR2 FQGTGA. This chain's CDR3 is CASSQFGQGDINEQFF. CDR3 nucleotides: TGTGCCAGCAGCCAATTCGGGCAGGGGGATATAAATGAGCAGTTCTTC.

This chain joins TRBV19 and TRBJ1-2; D call uncertain. The CDR3 extends over 17 amino acids. Between the trimmed V and J ends, which lost 1 base and 4 bases, there was a span of 19 bases. The germline V gene has CDR1 LNHDA and CDR2 SQIVND (reference sequence). The CDR3 sequence: CASSIVYRAGLTYGYTF. The CDR3 DNA reads as TGTGCCAGTAGTATAGTTTATCGGGCCGGGCTAACCTATGGCTACACCTTC.

The J gene is TRBJ1-6, the V gene TRBV4-3, with D possibly being TRBD1 (6 bases). Trimming stripped 3 bases from V and 5 bases from J, with 14 bases between. This CDR3 region has 16 residues. CDR1 and CDR2 (germline): LGHNA, YSLEER. This CDR3 reads CASSQILDSNNSPLHF. CDR3 coding DNA: TGCGCCAGCAGCCAGATCTTGGACAGTAATAATTCACCCCTCCACTTT.

V usage is TRBV4-3 and J usage is TRBJ2-3; D is unresolved. The germline gives CDR1 LGHNA, CDR2 YSLEER. CDR3 size: 13 residues. The V end was cut by 3 bases, the J end by 10 bases, with 14 bases between. CDR3: CASSQARHRAQYF. Written as DNA, the CDR3 is TGCGCCAGCAGCCAGGCGCGCCATAGGGCGCAGTATTTT.

The CDR3 DNA reads TGCGCCAGCAGCTTGGATATGTCGGATATGAACACTGAAGCTTTCTTT. Translation: CASSLDMSDMNTEAFF. The gene calls are TRBV5-1 and TRBJ1-1; D gene uncertain. CDR3 size: 16 residues. The V and J ends lost 0 bases and 0 bases respectively, with 12 bases between them. Germline V gene data show CDR1 as SGHRS and CDR2 as YFSETQ.

The genes are TRBV10-3 and TRBJ2-5; 11 bases match TRBD2. CDR1 is ENHRY and CDR2 is SYGVKD in the germline V gene. The CDR3 totals 14 residues. With V trimmed by 8 bases and J by 3 bases, 5 bases remained unmatched. The CDR3 region is CAIGLAGGKETQYF. The CDR3 nucleotides read TGTGCCATCGGGCTAGCGGGGGGCAAAGAGACCCAGTACTTC.

V is TRBV11-2 and J is TRBJ1-2; D uncertain. CDR1 is SGHAT, CDR2 FQNNGV, per germline. V lost 3 bases to trimming and J lost 6 bases, with 11 bases between them. The CDR3 spans 13 residues. CDR3 DNA: TGTGCCAGCAGCTTTGAGGCGTGGGATGGCTACACCTTC. Its protein is CASSFEAWDGYTF.

The chain uses TRBV27 and TRBJ1-1; D is uncertain. Trimming took off 8 bases at V and 7 bases at J, with 11 bases between the two ends. The CDR3 sequence is 11 residues long. The germline gives CDR1 MNHEY, CDR2 SMNVEV (reference sequence). CDR3 region: CASSRMGEAFF. The CDR3 DNA is TGTGCCAGCTCCAGGATGGGTGAAGCTTTCTTT.

The V gene is TRBV10-3, the J gene TRBJ1-1; D is perhaps TRBD1 (6 bases). The CDR3 is 14 amino acids. CDR1 is ENHRY and CDR2 is SYGVKD in the germline V gene. V was pared by 2 bases and J by 1 base, with 8 bases between. This CDR3 reads CAISERGSNTEAFF. Written as DNA, the CDR3 is TGTGCCATCAGTGAGAGGGGGTCGAACACTGAAGCTTTCTTT.

The J gene is TRBJ1-2, the V gene TRBV4-1, with D unresolved. The length of the CDR3 is 15 residues. In germline, CDR1 is MGHRA, CDR2 YSYEKL. Trimming took off 0 bases at V and 2 bases at J, with 10 bases between the two ends. CDR3 in amino acids: CASSQESRENYGYTF. The DNA of the CDR3 is TGCGCCAGCAGCCAAGAAAGTCGGGAGAACTATGGCTACACCTTC.

The chain joins TRBV4-3 to TRBJ2-1; 9 bases match TRBD2. The CDR3 spans 16 residues. V was clipped by 1 base and J by 3 bases; unmatched bases: 4. Germline V gene sequence: CDR1 LGHNA, CDR2 YSLEER. The CDR3 DNA reads TGCGCCAGCAGCCAAGGGCCAGCGGGGGGCTACAATGAGCAGTTCTTC. This sequence encodes CASSQGPAGGYNEQFF.

The chain combines TRBV13 with TRBJ2-1; 7 bases align to TRBD2. Per the germline V gene, CDR1 is PRHDT and CDR2 is FYEKMQ (reference sequence). This CDR3 comprises 15 residues. V lost 6 bases, J lost 8 bases, and 13 bases stayed unmatched. CDR3 nucleotides: TGTGCCAGCAGTGTCCTGCGGGGGTTTGGGTATGAGCAGTTCTTC. Translated: CASSVLRGFGYEQFF.

The CDR3 nucleotides are TGTGCCAGCAGTGAAGAGGGGATGGCCAAAAACATTCAGTACTTC. As protein: CASSEEGMAKNIQYF. The V and J genes are TRBV2 and TRBJ2-4; tentatively, D is TRBD1 (5 bases). V lost 1 base and J lost 1, with 8 bases in between. This CDR3 has 15 amino acids. CDR1 is SNHLY and CDR2 is FYNNEI in the germline V gene.

This chain uses TRBV19 with TRBJ2-3; TRBD2 matches 8 bases. Trimming removed 5 bases from V and 6 bases from J; junction bases left unmatched: 13. This CDR3 spans 16 amino acids. CDR1 is LNHDA, CDR2 SQIVND, per germline (reference sequence). For the CDR3, the DNA is TGTGCCAGTAGTGCCCGGACTAGCAATCCCTCGGATACGCAGTATTTT. Protein product: CASSARTSNPSDTQYF.

The chain is built from TRBV28 and TRBJ1-5; 9 nucleotides line up with TRBD1. Germline lookup yields CDR1 MDHEN and CDR2 SYDVKM. The CDR3 is 16 amino acids. V dropped 4 bases and J dropped 2; count of bases not matched to a gene: 6. CDR3 in amino acids: CASSSLTGGGNQPQHF. CDR3 DNA sequence: TGTGCCAGCAGTTCCTTGACAGGGGGAGGCAATCAGCCCCAGCATTTT.

This chain links TRBV6-5 with TRBJ1-6; no clear D. Germline V CDR1 and CDR2: MNHEY, SVGAGI. The CDR3 consists of 16 residues. V lost 0 bases, J lost 5 bases, and 11 bases lay in between. CDR3 residues: CASSYSMATDNSPLHF. The CDR3 DNA follows: TGTGCCAGCAGTTACTCGATGGCAACCGATAATTCACCCCTCCACTTT.

V and J are TRBV18 and TRBJ2-5; TRBD2 might be the D (6 bases). V was cut by 8 bases and J by 1 base, with 11 bases left in between. The CDR3 consists of 13 residues. CDR1 and CDR2 from the germline V gene are KGHSH and LQKENI. CDR3 coding DNA: TGTGCCAGCGCGGGACGGTCCCAAGAGACCCAGTACTTC. Amino acid sequence: CASAGRSQETQYF.

CDR3 in DNA: TGTGCCAGTAAAGGAGGGCTGGACGGGGAGCTGTTTTTT. It codes for CASKGGLDGELFF. The chain joins TRBV19 to TRBJ2-2, with D perhaps TRBD2 (6 bases). CDR1 and CDR2 from the germline V gene are LNHDA and SQIVND (reference sequence). This CDR3 spans 13 amino acids. Trimming stripped 7 bases from V and 7 bases from J, with 13 bases between.

This clone was seen a single time. CDR3 sequence: CASSSGGNEQFF. The CDR3 DNA reads TGTGCCAGCAGCTCGGGGGGGAATGAGCAGTTCTTC. V gene TRBV7-6 combines with J gene TRBJ2-1, with 8 bases aligning to TRBD2. Germline CDR1 is SGHVS and CDR2 is FNYEAQ. The CDR3 contains 12 residues. V dropped 4 bases and J dropped 7; count of bases not matched to a gene: 0.

This rearrangement joins TRBV5-1 to TRBJ2-3; 9 bases match TRBD1. V shed 0 bases and J 4 bases; nucleotides not matched to a gene: 3. Germline CDR1 SGHRS, CDR2 YFSETQ. The length of the CDR3 is 15 residues. CDR3 region: CASSLATGGSDTQYF. CDR3 nucleotides: TGCGCCAGCAGCTTGGCGACAGGGGGATCAGATACGCAGTATTTT.

This chain connects TRBV10-3 to TRBJ2-3; 8 nucleotides agree with TRBD2. J lost 0 bases, V lost 7 bases, and 6 bases had no gene match. CDR3 size: 15 residues. Germline V CDR1 and CDR2: ENHRY, SYGVKD. The CDR3 sequence: CAIKKLAESTDTQYF. The CDR3 bases are TGTGCCATCAAGAAACTAGCGGAGAGCACAGATACGCAGTATTTT.

This clone was seen a single time. The V and J genes are TRBV9 and TRBJ2-7, with 15 bases identical to TRBD2. The junction had 8 bases not matched to a gene; V was cut back by 5 bases and J by 2 bases. CDR1 and CDR2 (germline): SGDLS, YYNGEE. The CDR3 is 17 residues long. The CDR3 protein is CASSRGLAGGMAYEQYF. CDR3 DNA: TGTGCCAGCAGTCGGGGACTAGCGGGGGGAATGGCCTACGAGCAGTACTTC. The entire variable domain, with the rest obtained from reference TRBV9 and TRBJ2-7, is as follows: DSGVTQTPKHLITATGQRVTLRCSPRSGDLSVYWYQQSLDQGLQFLIQYYNGEERAKGNILERFSAQQFPDLHSELNLSSLELGDSALYFCASSRGLAGGMAYEQYFGPGTRLTVT.

This clone has just one count. The chain links TRBV4-3 to TRBJ2-3; 14 nucleotides agree with TRBD2. This CDR3 region has 19 residues. Germline-derived CDR1 and CDR2 are LGHNA and YSLEER. Germline trimming cut 5 bases from V and 0 bases from J; bases unmatched to any gene: 10. CDR3 sequence: CASSDGLAGGSPSTDTQYF. In DNA, the CDR3 is TGCGCCAGCAGCGACGGACTAGCGGGGGGCAGCCCTAGCACAGATACGCAGTATTTT.

The rearrangement links TRBV2 to TRBJ2-7; the match to TRBD1 covers 8 bases. CDR1 is SNHLY, CDR2 FYNNEI, per germline. V lost 7 bases and J lost 2; bases outside the gene matches: 7. This CDR3 region has 14 residues. CDR3 loop: CASIVGTGPYEQYF. The CDR3 DNA is TGTGCCAGCATAGTCGGGACAGGCCCCTACGAGCAGTACTTC.